These 8 T cell receptor beta chains share one sample of origin, sequenced in a study of T cell responses to AZD1222 COVID-19 vaccine. The protocol was immunoSEQ multiplex PCR, while the TCRdb copy is restricted to in-frame clones and leaves out a portion. The data hold fewer than 180,000 clones, with 85% to 95% observed a single time. Sample: peripheral blood, taken on day 0 of AZD1222 vaccination. The source of these receptors is an adult in good health.

This clone was picked up one time. This chain joins TRBV4-1 and TRBJ2-4; D uncertain. This CDR3 region has 20 residues. The germline V gene encodes CDR1 MGHRA and CDR2 YSYEKL. Trimming took 5 bases from V and 0 from J, leaving 26 bases between them. CDR3 bases: TGCGCCAGCAGCAAAAACGCCGACGCCATTTACGAGGTAGCCAAAAACATTCAGTACTTC. Translation gives CASSKNADAIYEVAKNIQYF.

The genes are TRBV7-2 and TRBJ1-4, with TRBD1 as a possible D gene (5 bases). The V gene lost 5 bases and the J gene lost 8 bases, with 18 bases spanning the gap. Germline lookup yields CDR1 SGHTA and CDR2 FQGNSA. The CDR3 runs to 15 residues. The CDR3 bases are TGTGCCAGCAGCGGGACGGCAGGGCCGGCGGAAAAACTGTTTTTT. Translation: CASSGTAGPAEKLFF.

This rearrangement joins TRBV11-2 to TRBJ2-2, with a weak D call TRBD2 (6 bases). CDR1 SGHAT and CDR2 FQNNGV come from the germline V gene. CDR3 length: 17 residues. V lost 3 bases to trimming and J lost 1 base, with 15 bases between them. CDR3 region: CASSFVLAGLNTGELFF. CDR3 DNA: TGTGCCAGCAGCTTTGTTCTCGCGGGGTTGAACACCGGGGAGCTGTTTTTT.

The chain uses TRBV6-6 and TRBJ2-5; D tentatively reads TRBD1 or TRBD2 (5 bases each). V was pared by 4 bases and J by 7 bases, with 19 bases between. Germline assignment: CDR1 MNHNY and CDR2 SVGAGI (reference sequence). The CDR3 loop spans 15 amino acids. The CDR3 DNA is TGTGCCAGCAGTTCTAGAGGGGTGGGGTTGGGGACCCAGTACTTC. Translating it yields CASSSRGVGLGTQYF.

The V and J genes are TRBV7-9 and TRBJ1-2; TRBD1 agrees at 7 bases. Germline V gene sequence: CDR1 SEHNR, CDR2 FQNEAQ (reference sequence). CDR3 length: 16 amino acids. J lost 3 bases, V lost 2 bases, and 9 bases had no gene match. The CDR3: CASSLSSRQGYYGYTF. The CDR3, as DNA: TGTGCCAGCAGCTTAAGTTCGAGACAGGGTTACTATGGCTACACCTTC.

This sequence joins TRBV2 and TRBJ2-5; 7 bases are a match to TRBD1. This CDR3 has 14 amino acids. Germline V lookup: CDR1 SNHLY, CDR2 FYNNEI. The V gene end was trimmed by 8 bases and the J gene end by 3 bases; junction bases not matched to a gene: 9. CDR3 bases: TGTGCCAGCGGCACTCGGGACAGAGAAGAGACCCAGTACTTC. Its protein is CASGTRDREETQYF.

The chain couples TRBV10-3 to TRBJ2-1, with D unresolved. Trimming cost V 0 bases and J 4 bases, with 4 bases left between them. This CDR3 is 13 amino acids long. CDR1 is ENHRY and CDR2 is SYGVKD in the germline V gene. The CDR3 is CAISESGYNEQFF. The CDR3 DNA reads as TGTGCCATCAGTGAGTCGGGTTACAATGAGCAGTTCTTC.

V is TRBV24-1 and J is TRBJ2-1, with D perhaps being TRBD1 or TRBD2 (6 bases each). This CDR3 has 15 amino acids. Per germline, CDR1 KGHDR and CDR2 SFDVKD. Between the trimmed V and J ends, which lost 8 bases and 7 bases, there was a span of 20 bases. The chain's CDR3 is CATTRGIGGNNEQFF. The CDR3, as DNA: TGTGCCACCACTAGGGGGATAGGGGGGAATAATGAGCAGTTCTTC.